The clone carrying this TCR beta chain has a count of ten or more. Its antigen is unidentified. The data stem from a study of glioma-infiltrating T cells. Study-wide results and limits: Above-expected tissue-blood divergence occurred in all gliomas, most in low-grade ones.

CDR3 length equals 13 residues. Trimming took 3 bases from V and 8 from J, leaving 13 bases between them. From germline, CDR1 is ENHRY and CDR2 SYGVKD. TCR alpha and beta CDR3 regions were amplified from RNA using iRepertoire nested multiplex PCR. Input was about 85-400 ng of tissue mRNA or PBMC total RNA. TCRdb analysed the multiplex PCR reads with MiXCR anew, one entry per CDR3 protein. Among about 210,000 distinct CDR3 sequences, approximately 30% were seen once, and the ten largest hold around 20%. The origin of this receptor is a human donor with low-grade glioma or glioblastoma, undergoing nonglioma brain surgery, or in good health (not recorded which). Sequencing was done on a sample of glioma tissue, nonneoplastic brain tissue, or PBMCs (not recorded which). The rearrangement joins TRBV10-3 to TRBJ1-2, with D possibly being TRBD1 (5 bases). This CDR3 is CAISEQVENGYTF. CDR3 in DNA: TGTGCCATCAGTGAACAGGTAGAGAACGGCTACACCTTC.